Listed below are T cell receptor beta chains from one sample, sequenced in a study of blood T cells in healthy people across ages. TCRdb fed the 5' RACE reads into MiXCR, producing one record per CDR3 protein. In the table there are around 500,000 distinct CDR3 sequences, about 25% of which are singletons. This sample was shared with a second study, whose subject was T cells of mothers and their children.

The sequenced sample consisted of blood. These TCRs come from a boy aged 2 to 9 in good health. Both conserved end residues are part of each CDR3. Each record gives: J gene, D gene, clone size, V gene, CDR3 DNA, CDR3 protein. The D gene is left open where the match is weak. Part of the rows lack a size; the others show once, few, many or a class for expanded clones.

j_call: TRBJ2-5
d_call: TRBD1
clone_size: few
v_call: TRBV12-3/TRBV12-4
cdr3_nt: TGTGCCAGCAGTCCGCGGTTGGACAGGGGTGAGACCCAGTACTTC
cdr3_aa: CASSPRLDRGETQYF

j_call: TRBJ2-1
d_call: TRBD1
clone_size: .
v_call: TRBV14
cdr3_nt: TGTGCCAGCAGCCAAGATCCGGGACAGGGTCCCAGTGAGCAGTTCTTC
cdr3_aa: CASSQDPGQGPSEQFF

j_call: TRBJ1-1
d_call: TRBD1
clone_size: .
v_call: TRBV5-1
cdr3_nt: TGCGCCAGCAGCTTGTCCCCGGCAGGGGGGTTCAGCACTGAAGCTTTCTTT
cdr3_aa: CASSLSPAGGFSTEAFF

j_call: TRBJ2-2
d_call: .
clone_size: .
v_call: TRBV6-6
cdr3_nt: TGTGCCAGCAGTTACGGTTATCCGAACACCGGGGAGCTGTTTTTT
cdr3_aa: CASSYGYPNTGELFF

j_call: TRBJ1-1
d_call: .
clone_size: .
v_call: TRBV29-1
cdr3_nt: TGCAGCGTTGAAGTGGGGTACACTGAAGCTTTCTTT
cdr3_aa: CSVEVGYTEAFF

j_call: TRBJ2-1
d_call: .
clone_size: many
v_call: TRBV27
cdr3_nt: TGTGCCAGCAGTCCCCCGTCGGGAGAGCAGTTCTTC
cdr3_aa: CASSPPSGEQFF

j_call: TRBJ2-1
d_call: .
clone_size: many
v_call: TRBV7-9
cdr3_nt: TGTGCCAGCAGCCAAGGGACTTACAATGAGCAGTTCTTC
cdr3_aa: CASSQGTYNEQFF

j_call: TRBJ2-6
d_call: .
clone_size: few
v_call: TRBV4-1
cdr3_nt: TGCGCCAGCAGCCAAGTGGACTCGGGGAGTGGGGCCAACGTCCTGACTTTC
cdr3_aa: CASSQVDSGSGANVLTF

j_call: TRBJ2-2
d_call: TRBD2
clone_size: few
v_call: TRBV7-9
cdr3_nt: TGTGCCAGCAGCTCAAGGCGGGGGTGGACCGGGGAGCTGTTTTTT
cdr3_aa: CASSSRRGWTGELFF

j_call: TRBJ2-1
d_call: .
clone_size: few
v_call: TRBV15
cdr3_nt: TGTGCCACCAGACAACCACCGGGAGTAGAGGCTGAGCAGTTCTTC
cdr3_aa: CATRQPPGVEAEQFF

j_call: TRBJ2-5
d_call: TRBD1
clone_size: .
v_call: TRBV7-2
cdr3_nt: TGTGCCAGCAGCAAAAAGGGACAGAGTTCTCAAGAGACCCAGTACTTC
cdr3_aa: CASSKKGQSSQETQYF

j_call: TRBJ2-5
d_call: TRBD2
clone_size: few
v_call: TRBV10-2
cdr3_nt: TGCGCCAGCAGTGTACTAGCGGGGAATATTCAAGAGACCCAGTACTTC
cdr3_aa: CASSVLAGNIQETQYF

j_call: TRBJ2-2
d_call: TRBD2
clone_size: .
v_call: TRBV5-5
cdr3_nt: TGTGCCAGCAGCCGAGCCGGGACTAGCGGCGGGGGGCTGTTTTTT
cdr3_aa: CASSRAGTSGGGLFF

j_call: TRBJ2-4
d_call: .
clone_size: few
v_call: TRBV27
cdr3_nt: TGTGCCAGCAGTTCGCGTCTAGATCAGGCCAAAAACATTCAGTACTTC
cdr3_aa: CASSSRLDQAKNIQYF

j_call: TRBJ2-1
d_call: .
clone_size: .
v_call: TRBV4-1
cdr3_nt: TGCGCCAGCAGCCAAGAAGTGGGTGAGCAGTTCTTC
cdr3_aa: CASSQEVGEQFF

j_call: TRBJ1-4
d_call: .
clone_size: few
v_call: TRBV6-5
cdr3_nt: TGTGCCAGCAGTTACGGACAGAATGAAAAACTGTTTTTT
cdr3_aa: CASSYGQNEKLFF

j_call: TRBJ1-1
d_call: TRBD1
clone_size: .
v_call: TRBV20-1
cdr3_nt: TGCAGTGCAGGACAGGGTGGAGGGTTGGACACTGAAGCTTTCTTT
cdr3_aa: CSAGQGGGLDTEAFF

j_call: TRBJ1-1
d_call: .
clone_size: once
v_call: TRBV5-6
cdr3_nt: TGTGCCAGCAGCTTGAAAGGTCCCGCGGTCACTGAAGCTTTCTTT
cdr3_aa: CASSLKGPAVTEAFF

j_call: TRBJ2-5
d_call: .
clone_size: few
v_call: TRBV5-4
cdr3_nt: TGTGCCAGCAGCTCGGGGAAAGAGACCCAGTACTTC
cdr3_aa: CASSSGKETQYF

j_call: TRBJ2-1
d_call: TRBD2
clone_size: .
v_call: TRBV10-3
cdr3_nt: TGTGCCATCAGTGAAGGGACGGGGGGGCCACCTGAGCAGTTCTTC
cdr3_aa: CAISEGTGGPPEQFF

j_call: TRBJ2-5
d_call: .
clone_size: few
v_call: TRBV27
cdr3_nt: TGTGCCAGCAGTACGACAGGATTTGGGACCCAGTACTTC
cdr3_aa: CASSTTGFGTQYF

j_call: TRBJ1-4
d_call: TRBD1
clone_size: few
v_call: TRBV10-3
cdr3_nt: TGTGCCATCAGGGACAGGGTTGTGGAAAAACTGTTTTTT
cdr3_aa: CAIRDRVVEKLFF

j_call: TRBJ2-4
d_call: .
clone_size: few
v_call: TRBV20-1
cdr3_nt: TGCAGTGCTAGAGTCCACCCAATCTTTCAGGGCATAGCCAAAAACATTCAGTACTTC
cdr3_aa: CSARVHPIFQGIAKNIQYF

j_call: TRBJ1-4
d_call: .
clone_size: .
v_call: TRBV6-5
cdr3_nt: TGTGCCAGCAGTTACTCACAGGCGTCTAATGAAAAACTGTTTTTT
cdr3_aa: CASSYSQASNEKLFF

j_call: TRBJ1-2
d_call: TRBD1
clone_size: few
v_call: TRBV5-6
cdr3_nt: TGTGCCAGCAGCTTGGGGCAGGGGGTTCTCTATGGCTACACCTTC
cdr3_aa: CASSLGQGVLYGYTF

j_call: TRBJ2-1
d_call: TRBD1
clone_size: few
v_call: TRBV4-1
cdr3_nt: TGCGCCAGCAGCCAAGGCGTGACAGGGGGTAATGAGCAGTTCTTC
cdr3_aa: CASSQGVTGGNEQFF

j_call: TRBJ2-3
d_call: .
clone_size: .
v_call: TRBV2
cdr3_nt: TGTGCCAGCATGACAGATACGCAGTATTTT
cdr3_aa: CASMTDTQYF

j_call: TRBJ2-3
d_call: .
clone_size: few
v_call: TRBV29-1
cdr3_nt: TGCAGCGTTAAAAGGGGGGGCGCCGGCCTAGATACGCAGTATTTT
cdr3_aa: CSVKRGGAGLDTQYF

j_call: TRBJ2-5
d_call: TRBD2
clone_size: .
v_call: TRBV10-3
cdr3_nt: TGTGCCTCCCAAAGCCTAGCGGGCGGAGAGACCCAGTACTTC
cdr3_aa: CASQSLAGGETQYF

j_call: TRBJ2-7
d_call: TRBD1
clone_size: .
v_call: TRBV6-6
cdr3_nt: TGTGCCAGCAGGTATAACAGGGGAGAGACCTACGAGCAGTACTTC
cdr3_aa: CASRYNRGETYEQYF

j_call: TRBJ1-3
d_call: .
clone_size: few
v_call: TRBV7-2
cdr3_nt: TGTGCCAGCAGAAGGGGCTCTGGAAACACCATATATTTT
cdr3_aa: CASRRGSGNTIYF

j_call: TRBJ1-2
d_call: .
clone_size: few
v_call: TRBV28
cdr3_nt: TGTGCCAGCAGTCCCTCTCCTTGGGAGGGGAACTATGGCTACACCTTC
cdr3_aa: CASSPSPWEGNYGYTF

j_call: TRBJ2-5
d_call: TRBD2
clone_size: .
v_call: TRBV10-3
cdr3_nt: TGTGCCATCAGAGATAGCGGGGGGCAAGAGACCCAGTACTTC
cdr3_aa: CAIRDSGGQETQYF

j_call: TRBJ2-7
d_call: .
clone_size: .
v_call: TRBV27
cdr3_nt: TGTGCCAGCAGTCAGGCGGCGACCTCCTACGAGCAGTACTTC
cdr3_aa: CASSQAATSYEQYF

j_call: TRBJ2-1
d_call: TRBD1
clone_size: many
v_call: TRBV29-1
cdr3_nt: TGCAGCGTGGGGACAGGGAACAATGAGCAGTTCTTC
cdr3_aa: CSVGTGNNEQFF

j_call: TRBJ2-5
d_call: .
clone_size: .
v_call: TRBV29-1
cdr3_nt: TGCAGCGCGGCCAGCCCGAGCGGGCAAGGGACCCAGTACTTC
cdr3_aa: CSAASPSGQGTQYF

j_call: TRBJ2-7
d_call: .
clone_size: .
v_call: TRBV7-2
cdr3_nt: TGTGCCAGCAGCCCAATCGCCGAATACGAGCAGTACTTC
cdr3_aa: CASSPIAEYEQYF

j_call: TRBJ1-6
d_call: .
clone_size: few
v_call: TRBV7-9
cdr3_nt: TGTGCCAGCAGCTTAGACACAATGGTTAGTCCCCTCCACTTT
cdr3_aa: CASSLDTMVSPLHF

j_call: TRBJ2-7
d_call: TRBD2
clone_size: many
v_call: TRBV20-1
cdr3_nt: TGCAGTGCTAGATTACCGTTTGGGACTAGCGGGTACGAGCAGTACTTC
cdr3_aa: CSARLPFGTSGYEQYF

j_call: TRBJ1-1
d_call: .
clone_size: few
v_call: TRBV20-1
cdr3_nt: TGCAGTGCTAGAGTTCAAGGGACTGAAGCTTTCTTT
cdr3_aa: CSARVQGTEAFF

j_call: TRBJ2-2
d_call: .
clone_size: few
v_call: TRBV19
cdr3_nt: TGTGCCAGCTCGGACAGTCTTGGAAACACCGGGGAGCTGTTTTTT
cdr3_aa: CASSDSLGNTGELFF

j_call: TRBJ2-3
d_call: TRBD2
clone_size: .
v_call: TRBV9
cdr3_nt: TGTGCCAGCAGCGTCTTGCCGGGACTAGCGGGGGGAAGCACAGATACGCAGTATTTT
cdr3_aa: CASSVLPGLAGGSTDTQYF

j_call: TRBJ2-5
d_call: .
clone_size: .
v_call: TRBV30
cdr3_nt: TGTGCCTGGAGTAGAGAGACCCAGTACTTC
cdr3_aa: CAWSRETQYF

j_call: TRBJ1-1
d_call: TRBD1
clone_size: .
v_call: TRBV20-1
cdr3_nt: TGCAGTGCTAGAGATTATACAGGGGGCATGAACACTGAAGCTTTCTTT
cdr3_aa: CSARDYTGGMNTEAFF

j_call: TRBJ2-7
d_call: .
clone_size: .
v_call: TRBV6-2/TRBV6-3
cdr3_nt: TGTGCCAGCAGTCTTATTAATGAGGGCGAGCAGTACTTC
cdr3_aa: CASSLINEGEQYF

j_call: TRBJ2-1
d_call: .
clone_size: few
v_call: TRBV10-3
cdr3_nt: TGTGCCATCAGTGACTCTAGATATGAGCAGTTCTTC
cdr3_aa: CAISDSRYEQFF

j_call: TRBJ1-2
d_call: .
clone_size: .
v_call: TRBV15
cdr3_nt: TGTGCCACCAGCAGCCAAGGTCTGGATGGCTACACCTTC
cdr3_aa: CATSSQGLDGYTF

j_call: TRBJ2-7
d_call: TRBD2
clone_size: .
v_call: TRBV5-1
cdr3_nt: TGCGCCAGCAGCTTGACGTCCACTAGCGGACAAGGTGGCTACGAGCAGTACTTC
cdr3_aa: CASSLTSTSGQGGYEQYF

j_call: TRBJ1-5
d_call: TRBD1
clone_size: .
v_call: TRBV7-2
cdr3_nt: TGTGCCAGCAGCTTCGCGACAGGGTACAATCAGCCCCAGCATTTT
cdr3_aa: CASSFATGYNQPQHF

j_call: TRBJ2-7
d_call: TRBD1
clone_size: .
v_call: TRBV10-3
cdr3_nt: TGTGCCATCCGTCAGGGGGCCTACGAGCAGTACTTC
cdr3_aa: CAIRQGAYEQYF

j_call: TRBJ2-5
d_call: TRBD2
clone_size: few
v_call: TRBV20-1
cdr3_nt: TGCAGTGCTACAGGACTAGCGGACTTTCAAGAGACCCAGTACTTC
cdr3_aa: CSATGLADFQETQYF

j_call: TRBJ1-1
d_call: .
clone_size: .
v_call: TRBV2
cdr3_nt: TGTGCCAGCAGCAGGGAAGATAACACTGAAGCTTTCTTT
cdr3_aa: CASSREDNTEAFF